This paragraph covers one T cell receptor (beta chain) sequence. Method: immunoSEQ multiplex PCR; TCRdb's copy keeps in-frame clones and lacks some. The profile covers around 160,000 clones, with roughly nine tenths appearing a single time and over 4% taken by the ten largest. J lost 2 bases, V lost 2 bases, and 0 bases had no gene match. CDR3 length: 13 residues. Germline CDR1 and CDR2: MNHNS and SASEGT. This sample was included in a study of blood T cell repertoires in COVID-19. The specimen was PBMCs or T cells enriched from blood (not recorded which). This TCR was recovered from a woman between 35 and 50 years old who had been exposed to COVID-19. This chain connects TRBV6-1 to TRBJ2-7; 7 bases are a match to TRBD1. The CDR3 loop reads CASSERGPYEQYF. The CDR3 DNA follows: TGTGCCAGCAGTGAAAGGGGGCCCTACGAGCAGTACTTC.